This T cell receptor beta chain was sequenced during a study of T cell responses to AZD1222 COVID-19 vaccine. Study-level points and caveats: All repertoire sampling was performed exclusively after the peak T cell response. There were vaccine-associated CD4 TCRs across spike, dominant at 160-218 and 743-854. An increase in Spike-specific TCR breadth and depth was observed after two AZD1222 doses.

This CDR3 has 14 residues. V was pared by 5 bases and J by 4 bases, with 12 bases between. Germline CDR1 and CDR2: MDHEN and SYDVKM. Timing groups of about 4 and about 12 weeks for second doses were pooled. This clone was recorded once. Its antigen is currently unknown. This table comes from immunoSEQ multiplex PCR, and its TCRdb copy is limited to in-frame clones, with some not included. The sample contains about 100,000 clones, 80% to 90% of which appear only once. V is TRBV28 and J is TRBJ1-3; D unresolved. Sample: peripheral blood, taken 28 days after the second AZD1222 dose. This TCR was sampled from an adult who received the AZD1222 COVID-19 vaccine. CDR3 sequence (DNA): TGTGCCAGCAGTCTCTCTACCACAGGAAACACCATATATTTT. Translation: CASSLSTTGNTIYF.